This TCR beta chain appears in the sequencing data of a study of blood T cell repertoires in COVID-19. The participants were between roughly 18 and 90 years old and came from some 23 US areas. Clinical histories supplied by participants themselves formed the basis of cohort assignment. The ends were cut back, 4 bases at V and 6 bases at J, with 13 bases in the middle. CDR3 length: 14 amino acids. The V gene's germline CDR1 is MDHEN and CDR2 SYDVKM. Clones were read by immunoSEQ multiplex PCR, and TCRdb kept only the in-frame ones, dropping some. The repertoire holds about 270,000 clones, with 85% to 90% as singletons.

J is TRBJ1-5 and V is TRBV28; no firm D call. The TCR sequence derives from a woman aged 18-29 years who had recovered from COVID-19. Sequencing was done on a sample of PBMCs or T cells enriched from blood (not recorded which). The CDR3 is CASSSHAGLQPQHF. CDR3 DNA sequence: TGTGCCAGCAGTTCCCACGCAGGTCTTCAGCCCCAGCATTTT. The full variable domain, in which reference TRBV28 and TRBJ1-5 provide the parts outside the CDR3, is DVKVTQSSRYLVKRTGEKVFLECVQDMDHENMFWYRQDPGLGLRLIYFSYDVKMKEKGDIPEGYSVSREKKERFSLILESASTNQTSMYLCASSSHAGLQPQHFGDGTRLSIL.